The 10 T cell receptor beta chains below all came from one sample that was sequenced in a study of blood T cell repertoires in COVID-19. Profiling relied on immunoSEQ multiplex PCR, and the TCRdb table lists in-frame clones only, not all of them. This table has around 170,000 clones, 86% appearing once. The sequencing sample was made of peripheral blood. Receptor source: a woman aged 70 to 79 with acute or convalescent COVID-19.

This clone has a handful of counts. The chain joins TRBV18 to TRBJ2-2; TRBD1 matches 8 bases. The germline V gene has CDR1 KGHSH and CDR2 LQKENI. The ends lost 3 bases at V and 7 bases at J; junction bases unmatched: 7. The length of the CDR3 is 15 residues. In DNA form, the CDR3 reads TGTGCCAGCTCACCCGGGACAGGAAGGGTCGGGGAGCTGTTTTTT. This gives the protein CASSPGTGRVGELFF.

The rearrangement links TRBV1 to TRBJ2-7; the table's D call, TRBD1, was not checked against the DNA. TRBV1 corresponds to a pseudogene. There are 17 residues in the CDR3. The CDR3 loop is CTSSPRLQGTEAYEQYF. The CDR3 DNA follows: TGCACCAGCAGCCCCCGTCTACAAGGGACAGAGGCCTACGAGCAGTACTTC.

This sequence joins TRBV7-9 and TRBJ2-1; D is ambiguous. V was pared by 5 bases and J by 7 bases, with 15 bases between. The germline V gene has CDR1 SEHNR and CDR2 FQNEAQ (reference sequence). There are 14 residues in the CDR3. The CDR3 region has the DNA TGTGCCAGCAGCCCCTCCATCCCGGGTAATGAGCAGTTCTTC. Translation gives CASSPSIPGNEQFF.

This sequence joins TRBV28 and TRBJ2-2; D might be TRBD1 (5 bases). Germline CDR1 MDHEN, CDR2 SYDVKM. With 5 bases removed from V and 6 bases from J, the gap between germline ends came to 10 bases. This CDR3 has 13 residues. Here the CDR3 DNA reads TGTGCCAGCAGTACACAGGTTCCCGGGGAGCTGTTTTTT. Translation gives CASSTQVPGELFF.

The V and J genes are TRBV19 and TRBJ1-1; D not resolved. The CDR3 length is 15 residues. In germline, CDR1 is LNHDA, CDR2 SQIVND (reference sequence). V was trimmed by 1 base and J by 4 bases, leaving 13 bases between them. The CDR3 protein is CASSIVPGGGTEAFF. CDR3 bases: TGTGCCAGTAGTATAGTGCCGGGTGGAGGCACTGAAGCTTTCTTT.

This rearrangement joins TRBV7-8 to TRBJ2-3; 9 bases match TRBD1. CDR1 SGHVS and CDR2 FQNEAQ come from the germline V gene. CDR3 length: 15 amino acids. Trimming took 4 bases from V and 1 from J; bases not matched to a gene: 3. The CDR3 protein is CASSSYRGRTDTQYF. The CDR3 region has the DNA TGTGCCAGCAGCTCATACAGGGGGCGCACAGATACGCAGTATTTT.

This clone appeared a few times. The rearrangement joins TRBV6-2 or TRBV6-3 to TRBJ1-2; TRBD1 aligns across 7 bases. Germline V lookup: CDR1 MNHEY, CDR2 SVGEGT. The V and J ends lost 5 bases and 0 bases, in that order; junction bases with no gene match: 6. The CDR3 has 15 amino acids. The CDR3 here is CASSRRDRPNYGYTF. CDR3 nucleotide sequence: TGTGCCAGCAGTCGTCGGGACAGACCTAACTATGGCTACACCTTC.

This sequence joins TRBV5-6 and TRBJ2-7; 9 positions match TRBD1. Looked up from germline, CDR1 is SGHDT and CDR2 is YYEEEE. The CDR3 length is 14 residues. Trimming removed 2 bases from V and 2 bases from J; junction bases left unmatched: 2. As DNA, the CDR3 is TGTGCCAGCAGCTTCGGGACAGGGACCTACGAGCAGTACTTC. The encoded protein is CASSFGTGTYEQYF.

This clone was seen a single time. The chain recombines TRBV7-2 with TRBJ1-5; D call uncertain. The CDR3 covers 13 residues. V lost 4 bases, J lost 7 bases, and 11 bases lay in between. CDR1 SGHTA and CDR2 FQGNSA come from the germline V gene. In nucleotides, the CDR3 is TGTGCCAGCAGCTCCGTTATATCGCAGCCCCAGCATTTT. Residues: CASSSVISQPQHF.

The CDR3 DNA sequence: TGTGCCATCAGTGGTACAGGGACAACTGAAGCTTTCTTT. This encodes CAISGTGTTEAFF. The rearrangement uses TRBV10-3 and TRBJ1-1, with a possible D match to TRBD1 (6 bases). This CDR3 region has 13 residues. Per the germline V gene, CDR1 is ENHRY and CDR2 is SYGVKD. Trimming left V 4 bases short and J 5 bases short, with 11 bases between.